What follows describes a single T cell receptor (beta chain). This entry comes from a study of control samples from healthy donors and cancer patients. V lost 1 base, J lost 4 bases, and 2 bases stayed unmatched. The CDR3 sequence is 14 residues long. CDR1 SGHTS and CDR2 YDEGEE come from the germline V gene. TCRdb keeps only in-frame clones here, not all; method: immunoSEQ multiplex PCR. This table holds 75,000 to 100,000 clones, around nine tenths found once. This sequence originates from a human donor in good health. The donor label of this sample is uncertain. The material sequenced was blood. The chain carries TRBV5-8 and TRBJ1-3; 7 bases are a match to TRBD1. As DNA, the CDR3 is TGTGCCAGCAGCTTGTACAGGGGAGGAAACACCATATATTTT. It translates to CASSLYRGGNTIYF.